This T cell receptor (beta chain) was observed in a study of Ad26.COV2.S vaccination and SARS-CoV-2 variants. As to treatment: some 19 received Ad26.COV2.S at low or high dose, single or two shots; about 5 received placebo; per-sample allocation not given. Each sample was drawn 63 days after the first injection (of vaccine or placebo). V was cut by 2 bases and J by 0 bases, with 4 bases left in between. Germline CDR1 and CDR2: SEHNR and FQNEAQ (reference sequence). This CDR3 contains 13 residues. This table comes from immunoSEQ multiplex PCR, and its TCRdb copy is limited to in-frame clones, with some not included. The sample yields approximately 280,000 clones, about 87% seen once.

The material was peripheral blood, obtained in a trial of Ad26.COV2.S vaccine versus placebo. The source of this sequence is a person between 18 and 65 years old who received the Ad26.COV2.S COVID-19 vaccine or a placebo. V gene TRBV7-9 combines with J gene TRBJ1-1; D not resolved. The CDR3: CASSLQLNTEAFF. The CDR3 bases are TGTGCCAGCAGCTTACAACTGAACACTGAAGCTTTCTTT.